The 26 T cell receptor beta chains given below trace back to one sample, sequenced in a study of CD8+ T cells in alopecia areata. The authors extracted RNA and reverse transcribed it into cDNA as the sequencing template. Measured with immunoSEQ multiplex PCR; TCRdb has only the in-frame clones, and not every one. The repertoire holds fewer than 150,000 clones, with over 60% as singletons. Sequenced material: CD4+ T cells sorted from blood. Receptors were obtained from a human donor in good health.

This clone has only a few counts. The chain combines TRBV6-1 with TRBJ2-2; 8 bases fit TRBD2. Trimming took 3 bases from V and 1 from J; bases not matched to a gene: 7. The CDR3 runs to 17 residues. Looked up from germline, CDR1 is MNHNS and CDR2 is SASEGT. CDR3 bases: TGTGCCAGCAGTGATGTTACGGGACTAGGGAACACCGGGGAGCTGTTTTTT. Its protein product is CASSDVTGLGNTGELFF.

The CDR3 DNA reads as TGTGCCAGCAGCGCTCCGGGACTCAAGCGCGATGAGCAGTTCTTC. Its protein product is CASSAPGLKRDEQFF. The rearrangement links TRBV9 to TRBJ2-1; perhaps TRBD2 as D (6 bases). V lost 3 bases, J lost 8 bases, and 18 bases lay in between. The CDR3 has 15 residues. Germline lookup yields CDR1 SGDLS and CDR2 YYNGEE.

This clone was picked up a small number of times. The chain links TRBV5-1 to TRBJ1-1; weak D call: TRBD1 (5 bases). The ends were cut back, 4 bases at V and 3 bases at J, with 19 bases in the middle. The CDR3 length is 16 residues. CDR1 and CDR2 from the germline V gene are SGHRS and YFSETQ. The CDR3 nucleotides are TGCGCCAGCAGCCCCTCTTTGACAGTTGGTGACACTGAAGCTTTCTTT. Protein product: CASSPSLTVGDTEAFF.

The chain couples TRBV30 to TRBJ1-2; D ambiguous. The V gene lost 3 bases and the J gene lost 7 bases, with 9 bases spanning the gap. Germline lookup yields CDR1 GTSNPN and CDR2 SVGIG (reference sequence). CDR3 length: 11 residues. CDR3 bases: TGTGCCTGGAGGAAGGATCTTGGCTACACCTTC. Translating gives CAWRKDLGYTF.

For this clone: The identical CDR3 is also encoded by other nucleotide sequences in the sample. This rearrangement joins TRBV29-1 to TRBJ2-3; 11 bases line up with TRBD2. This CDR3 has 14 amino acids. The germline CDR1 and CDR2 sequences are SQVTM and ANQGSEA. V lost 4 bases, J lost 2 bases, and 2 bases stayed unmatched. The CDR3 nucleotides are TGCAGCGTTGGACTAGCGGGGCTCACAGATACGCAGTATTTT. This codes for CSVGLAGLTDTQYF.

This clone was recorded once. V gene TRBV29-1 combines with J gene TRBJ1-6, with D perhaps TRBD1 (6 bases). The CDR3 runs to 13 residues. The ends were cut back, 5 bases at V and 11 bases at J, with 16 bases in the middle. The V gene's germline CDR1 is SQVTM and CDR2 ANQGSEA. CDR3 sequence (DNA): TGCAGCGTTCAACAGGGCTACGGGGCACCCCTCCACTTT. Amino acids: CSVQQGYGAPLHF. The entire variable domain, with the rest obtained from reference TRBV29-1 and TRBJ1-6, is as follows: SAVISQKPSRDICQRGTSLTIQCQVDSQVTMMFWYRQQPGQSLTLIATANQGSEATYESGFVIDKFPISRPNLTFSTLTVSNMSPEDSSIYLCSVQQGYGAPLHFGNGTRLTVT.

This chain links TRBV29-1 with TRBJ1-2, with D maybe TRBD1 (6 bases). Germline V CDR1 and CDR2: SQVTM, ANQGSEA. This CDR3 comprises 13 residues. V shed 7 bases and J shed 2 bases, with 14 bases lying between them. CDR3 in DNA: TGCAGCGCCCGCTTGGGGGCAAACTATGGCTACACCTTC. Translated: CSARLGANYGYTF.

The chain joins TRBV29-1 to TRBJ2-3; a possible D gene is TRBD2 (7 bases). Trimming cost V 6 bases and J 4 bases, with 20 bases left between them. CDR1 and CDR2 from the germline V gene are SQVTM and ANQGSEA. The CDR3 has 15 amino acids. CDR3 bases: TGCAGCGTGTCGGAGGGGGGGGCTGGTGCAGATACGCAGTATTTT. Its translation: CSVSEGGAGADTQYF.

This clone was observed once. The genes are TRBV29-1 and TRBJ2-2; no definite D call. Germline CDR1 reads SQVTM; CDR2 reads ANQGSEA. V lost 5 bases, J lost 2 bases, and 12 bases lay in between. CDR3 length: 14 residues. DNA of the CDR3: TGCAGCGTTATAAGCAGATTAAACACCGGGGAGCTGTTTTTT. This gives the protein CSVISRLNTGELFF.

This chain joins TRBV29-1 and TRBJ2-5; 10 bases line up with TRBD2. Looked up from germline, CDR1 is SQVTM and CDR2 is ANQGSEA. This CDR3 is built from 15 residues. After removal of 2 bases from V and 4 bases from J, the junction contained 7 bases not matched to a gene. The CDR3 loop is CSVETQRGGGETQYF. The CDR3 coding sequence is TGCAGCGTTGAAACCCAGCGGGGGGGCGGAGAGACCCAGTACTTC.

This clone came up once. The chain carries TRBV30 and TRBJ2-7; D is possibly TRBD2 (5 bases). Trimming left V 2 bases short and J 8 bases short, with 19 bases between. CDR3 length equals 14 residues. CDR1 and CDR2 (germline): GTSNPN, SVGIG (reference sequence). DNA for the CDR3: TGTGCCTGGAGTCGGGAACTGGCAGCCGGTCAGCAGTACTTC. It translates to CAWSRELAAGQQYF. The full variable domain, rest sourced from reference TRBV30 and TRBJ2-7, is SQTIHQWPATLVQPVGSPLSLECTVEGTSNPNLYWYRQAAGRGLQLLFYSVGIGQISSEVPQNLSASRPQDRQFILSSKKLLLSDSGFYLCAWSRELAAGQQYFGPGTRLTVT.

The chain links TRBV11-2 to TRBJ1-1; 8 bases agree with TRBD1. Trimming cost V 4 bases and J 1 base; bases outside gene matches: 2. Germline V gives CDR1 SGHAT, CDR2 FQNNGV. The CDR3 totals 14 residues. The CDR3 DNA reads TGTGCCAGCAGCTGGACAGGGCGGAACACTGAAGCTTTCTTT. It encodes CASSWTGRNTEAFF.

V is TRBV6-5 and J is TRBJ1-3, with D possibly being TRBD1 (6 bases). V gave up 0 bases and J gave up 0 bases, with 9 bases separating them. The CDR3 covers 16 residues. Germline CDR1 is MNHEY and CDR2 is SVGAGI. The DNA of the CDR3 is TGTGCCAGCAGTTACTCGGGACAACTCTCTGGAAACACCATATATTTT. It codes for CASSYSGQLSGNTIYF.

The V gene is TRBV25-1, the J gene TRBJ2-7; 8 bases align to TRBD1. Germline V CDR1 and CDR2: MGHDK, SYGVNS. The J segment lost 5 bases and the V segment lost 5 bases, leaving 5 bases of the junction unmatched. The CDR3 consists of 13 residues. The CDR3 region is CASSSGGLDEQYF. CDR3 bases: TGTGCCAGCAGTTCAGGGGGCTTGGACGAGCAGTACTTC.

This rearrangement joins TRBV29-1 to TRBJ2-7, with TRBD2 matching 7 bases. Losses at the gene ends were 8 bases for V and 2 bases for J; bases not matched to a gene: 9. Germline CDR1 SQVTM, CDR2 ANQGSEA. The CDR3 is 13 amino acids. The CDR3 is CSPTGGNTYEQYF. The CDR3 nucleotides are TGCAGCCCAACCGGGGGGAACACCTACGAGCAGTACTTC.

The chain links TRBV27 to TRBJ1-5; D gene unclear. Germline V CDR1 and CDR2: MNHEY, SMNVEV (reference sequence). The V end lost 6 bases, the J end lost 1 base, and 4 bases lay between the germline ends. The CDR3 spans 12 residues. The CDR3 bases are TGTGCCAGCAGGTACAGCAATCAGCCCCAGCATTTT. This translates into CASRYSNQPQHF.

The chain combines TRBV4-1 with TRBJ2-3; tentatively, D is TRBD2 (6 bases). Looked up from germline, CDR1 is MGHRA and CDR2 is YSYEKL. Between the trimmed V and J ends, which lost 5 bases and 6 bases, there was a span of 12 bases. The CDR3 spans 13 residues. CDR3 DNA sequence: TGCGCCAGCAGCTCGGGACTTAGGGATACGCAGTATTTT. Its translation is CASSSGLRDTQYF.

The sample holds a few counts of this clone. The chain joins TRBV5-1 to TRBJ2-3; 8 nucleotides match TRBD2. CDR1 and CDR2 from the germline V gene are SGHRS and YFSETQ. The length of the CDR3 is 16 residues. V lost 0 bases and J lost 2; bases outside the gene matches: 5. CDR3: CASSLAPAGDTDTQYF. The CDR3 bases are TGCGCCAGCAGCTTGGCCCCAGCGGGGGACACAGATACGCAGTATTTT.

The CDR3 here is CASSLEVRNTEAFF. The CDR3 bases are TGTGCCAGCAGCTTAGAGGTCAGAAACACTGAAGCTTTCTTT. The chain couples TRBV11-2 to TRBJ1-1; the D is unclear. Germline V gene lookup returns CDR1 SGHAT and CDR2 FQNNGV. V lost 0 bases and J lost 2, with 7 bases in between. The CDR3 is 14 amino acids.

The chain joins TRBV18 to TRBJ2-1; 10 bases line up with TRBD1. The CDR3 is 14 amino acids. The V gene's germline CDR1 is KGHSH and CDR2 LQKENI. V shed 6 bases, J shed 7 bases, and the junction held 6 bases outside the gene matches. The CDR3 loop is CASSRDRGGNEQFF. CDR3 sequence (DNA): TGTGCCAGCTCCCGGGACAGGGGAGGGAATGAGCAGTTCTTC.

The V and J genes are TRBV7-9 and TRBJ1-3; D unresolved. The CDR3 spans 15 residues. Germline V gene lookup returns CDR1 SEHNR and CDR2 FQNEAQ (reference sequence). V was trimmed by 5 bases and J by 0 bases, leaving 11 bases between them. The DNA for the CDR3 is TGTGCCAGCAGCCCTACCTTTAGCTCTGGAAACACCATATATTTT. Its translation is CASSPTFSSGNTIYF.

This sequence joins TRBV30 and TRBJ2-7, with TRBD1 matching 8 bases. The CDR3 runs 11 residues. V lost 5 bases, J lost 5 bases, and 2 bases stayed unmatched. Germline loops: CDR1 GTSNPN, CDR2 SVGIG (reference sequence). The CDR3 here is CAWGDRNEQYF. CDR3 DNA: TGTGCCTGGGGGGACAGGAACGAGCAGTACTTC.

This chain links TRBV29-1 with TRBJ1-1; 10 bases are shared with TRBD1. The CDR3 contains 13 residues. V trimming: 4 bases; J trimming: 3 bases; junction bases outside the gene matches: 2. CDR1 and CDR2 from the germline V gene are SQVTM and ANQGSEA. The CDR3 sequence: CSVGDRGYTEAFF. CDR3 DNA sequence: TGCAGCGTTGGGGACAGGGGTTACACTGAAGCTTTCTTT.

This chain uses TRBV5-1 with TRBJ2-7, with TRBD1 identical over 8 bases. CDR1 is SGHRS, CDR2 YFSETQ, per germline. The CDR3 has 16 residues. V was pared by 3 bases and J by 2 bases, with 10 bases of the junction left unmatched. CDR3 coding DNA: TGCGCCAGCAGCTACCAACAGGGGGTCTCACCCTACGAGCAGTACTTC. Translating it yields CASSYQQGVSPYEQYF.

The V gene is TRBV20-1, the J gene TRBJ2-4, with D unclear. CDR3 length: 11 residues. The V end lost 6 bases, the J end lost 4 bases, and 7 bases lay between the germline ends. Germline CDR1 and CDR2: DFQATT and SNEGSKA (reference sequence). In DNA form, the CDR3 reads TGCAGTGCCGAACCAAAAAACATTCAGTACTTC. It is translated as CSAEPKNIQYF.

This clone has just one count. This chain links TRBV11-2 with TRBJ1-1; TRBD1 is a possible D gene (5 bases). V shed 2 bases and J shed 7 bases, with 17 bases lying between them. The CDR3 contains 15 residues. CDR1 SGHAT and CDR2 FQNNGV come from the germline V gene. The CDR3, as DNA: TGTGCCAGCAGCTTACCGGGACGGTGGGGGGTTGAAGCTTTCTTT. Residues: CASSLPGRWGVEAFF.